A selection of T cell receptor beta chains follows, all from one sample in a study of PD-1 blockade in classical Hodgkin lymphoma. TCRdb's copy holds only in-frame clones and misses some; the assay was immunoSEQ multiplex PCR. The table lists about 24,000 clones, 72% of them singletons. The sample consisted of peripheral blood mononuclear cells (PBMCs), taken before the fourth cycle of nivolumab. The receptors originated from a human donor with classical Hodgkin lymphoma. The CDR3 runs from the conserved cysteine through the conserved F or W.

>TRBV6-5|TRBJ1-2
CASSYRRTHYGYTF
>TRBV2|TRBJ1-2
CASSRSPSGGYTF
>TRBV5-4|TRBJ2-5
CASSRGGNQETQYF
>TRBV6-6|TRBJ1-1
CASSWELANTEAFF
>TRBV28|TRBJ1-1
CASSFGQGAENTEAFF
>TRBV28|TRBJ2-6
CATNPRGAGANVLTF
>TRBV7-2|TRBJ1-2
CASSLDWTAGNYGYTF
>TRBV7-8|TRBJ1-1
CASSLQGASTEAFF
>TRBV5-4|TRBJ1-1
CASSSRGLGAFF
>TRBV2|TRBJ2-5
CASSDTVQETQYF
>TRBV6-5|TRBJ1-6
CASSDYNSPLHF
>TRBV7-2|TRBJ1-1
CASSLVHLNTEAFF
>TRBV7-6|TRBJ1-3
CASSSRGRGPGNTIYF
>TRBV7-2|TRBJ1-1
CASSLARNRGRGGSTEAFF
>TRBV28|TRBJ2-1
CASSLRTSGFYNEQFF
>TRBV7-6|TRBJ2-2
CASSWGQGGELFF
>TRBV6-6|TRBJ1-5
CATTGGGTNQPQHF
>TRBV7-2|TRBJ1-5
CASSLEVNQPQHF
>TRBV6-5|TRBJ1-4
CASSYGTGGEKLFF
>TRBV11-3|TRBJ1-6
CASRPMGASNSPLHF
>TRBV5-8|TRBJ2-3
CASSLAGGHSEPTDTQYF
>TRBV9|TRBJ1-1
CASSVNFGTEAFF
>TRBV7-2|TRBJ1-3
CASSVDSLIGNTIYF
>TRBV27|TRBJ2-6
CASSLSGPGGSGANVLTF
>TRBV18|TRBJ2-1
CASSGSRGAGDEQFF
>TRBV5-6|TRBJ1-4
CASSLDATNEKLFF
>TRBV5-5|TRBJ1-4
CASSFSAGTSNEKLFF
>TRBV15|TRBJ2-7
CATSRDPLAAYVEQYF
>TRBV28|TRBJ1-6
CASGRDRGAPLHF
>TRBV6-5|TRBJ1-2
CASSSLDRYGYTF
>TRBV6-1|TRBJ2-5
CASSEGGTSVQTQYF
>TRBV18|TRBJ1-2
CASSQGYGYTF
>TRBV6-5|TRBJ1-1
CASSYSSGSEAFF
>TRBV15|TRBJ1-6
CATSRKGQGAPPLHF
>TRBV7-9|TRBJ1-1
CASSRILGGTTEAFF
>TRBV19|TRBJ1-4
CASSIDSRNEKLFF
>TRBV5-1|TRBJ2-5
CASSSGQVQETQYF
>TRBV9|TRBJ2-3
CASSVVPNGGIYSDTQYF
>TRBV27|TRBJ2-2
CASSPFRSNTGELFF
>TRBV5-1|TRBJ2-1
CASSFSTKNEQFF
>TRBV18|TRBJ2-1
CASSPEGGGVYNEQFF
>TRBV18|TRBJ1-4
CASSPQGRTTNEKLFF
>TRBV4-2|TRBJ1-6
CASSQDRGNNSPLHF
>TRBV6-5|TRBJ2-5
CASSAGTGKTQYF
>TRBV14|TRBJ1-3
CASSQTRNTIYF
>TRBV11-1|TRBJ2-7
CASSFQWTYEQYF
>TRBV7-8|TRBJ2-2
CASSLVGANTGELFF
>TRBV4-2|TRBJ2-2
CASSHGTNTGELFF
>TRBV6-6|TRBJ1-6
CASSFSSDSASPLHF
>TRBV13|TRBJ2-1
CASSLDSGGNNEQFF
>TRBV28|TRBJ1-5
CASSLDTHGGQPQHF
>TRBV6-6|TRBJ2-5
CASSSGAETQYF
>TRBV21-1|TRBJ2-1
CASSKRLAGVSSYNEQFF
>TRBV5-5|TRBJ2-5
CASSTVPGGRSGTQYF